This is a list of T cell receptor beta chains from one sample in a study of T cell responses to AZD1222 COVID-19 vaccine. The assay was immunoSEQ multiplex PCR, and TCRdb's table has in-frame clones only and misses some. This table has about 120,000 clones, almost 90% appearing once. Sample: peripheral blood, taken on day 0 of AZD1222 vaccination. These receptor sequences come from an adult in good health. Each CDR3 is given without its conserved first and last residue. The order of the fields is V gene, D gene, CDR3 protein. A D gene is named only where the DNA matches it firmly.

V gene: TRBV13
D gene: NA
CDR3 protein: ASSHRELYGYT

V gene: TRBV5-4
D gene: TRBD2
CDR3 protein: ASSPGLAGASPTYEQY

V gene: TRBV7-3
D gene: NA
CDR3 protein: ASSLMPGRGYGYT

V gene: TRBV7-2
D gene: TRBD1
CDR3 protein: ASSLMGQGRETQY

V gene: TRBV11-2
D gene: NA
CDR3 protein: ASSLVAGGNYGYT

V gene: TRBV19
D gene: NA
CDR3 protein: ASKYGASGANVLT

V gene: TRBV29-1
D gene: NA
CDR3 protein: SVSDTPYSNQPQH

V gene: TRBV19
D gene: NA
CDR3 protein: ASSSLQTYEQY

V gene: TRBV7-9
D gene: NA
CDR3 protein: ASSDLGVSTDTQY

V gene: TRBV7-3
D gene: NA
CDR3 protein: ASSLTGNTEAF

V gene: TRBV5-1
D gene: TRBD2
CDR3 protein: ASSPRGTSGRGYEQY

V gene: TRBV5-4
D gene: NA
CDR3 protein: ASSISTGYEQY

V gene: TRBV5-1
D gene: NA
CDR3 protein: ASSLRAAGELF

V gene: TRBV4-1
D gene: TRBD1
CDR3 protein: ASSQGRTGAYEQY

V gene: TRBV12-3/TRBV12-4
D gene: TRBD2
CDR3 protein: ASTFREGEQY

V gene: TRBV11-3
D gene: TRBD1
CDR3 protein: ASSRTGGTEAF

V gene: TRBV15
D gene: NA
CDR3 protein: ATSPGGDPGNTIY